This TCR beta chain is from a study of T cell repertoires in cytomegalovirus infection. Each CDR3 protein gets one entry after TCRdb re-called the reads with MiXCR. The repertoire holds some 940,000 distinct CDR3 sequences, with 30% to 40% as singletons. The V segment lost 2 bases and the J segment 2 bases; nucleotides outside the gene matches: 6. The CDR3 consists of 15 residues. Germline CDR1 PRHDT, CDR2 FYEKMQ (reference sequence). Notes on this clonotype: Its cognate antigen is unknown.

The sequence was collected from a human donor in good health (CMV status not recorded). Some clones in this sample may be carry-over from other donors' samples. The input for sequencing was cultured CD8+ T cells from PBMCs, taken from culture after CMV antigen stimulation. The V and J genes are TRBV13 and TRBJ2-7; TRBD2 agrees at 7 bases. CDR3 sequence reads: CASSLRAGLAYEQYF. DNA of the CDR3: TGTGCCAGCAGCTTAAGAGCGGGGCTCGCCTACGAGCAGTACTTC.